Presented here are 8 T cell receptor beta chains from one specimen sequenced in a study of T cell changes during pregnancy in multiple sclerosis. Repertoires were generated with immunoSEQ multiplex PCR, while TCRdb's copy carries only in-frame clones and drops some. The sample lists about 93,000 clones; over 80% were seen once. Material: peripheral blood, obtained after pregnancy. The source of these receptors is a female donor with multiple sclerosis, enrolled in a pregnancy study.

The chain employs TRBV7-2 and TRBJ2-3; no clear D gene. Germline CDR1 is SGHTA and CDR2 is FQGNSA. CDR3 size: 14 residues. Trimming cost V 4 bases and J 4 bases, with 12 bases left between them. As DNA, the CDR3 is TGTGCCAGCAGCTCCGGTTCGGTGTCAGATACGCAGTATTTT. This encodes CASSSGSVSDTQYF. The variable domain in full, completed from reference TRBV7-2 and TRBJ2-3, reads GAGVSQSPSNKVTEKGKDVELRCDPISGHTALYWYRQSLGQGLEFLIYFQGNSAPDKSGLPSDRFSAERTGGSVSTLTIQRTQQEDSAVYLCASSSGSVSDTQYFGPGTRLTVL.

The table lists this clone with a count of one. V gene TRBV19 combines with J gene TRBJ1-2; 7 bases agree with TRBD1. CDR3 length: 15 residues. Germline CDR1 reads LNHDA; CDR2 reads SQIVND (reference sequence). Germline trimming cut 6 bases from V and 5 bases from J; bases unmatched to any gene: 12. CDR3 bases: TGTGCCAGTAGCCTCTCGGGGGACAGTACTTATGGCTACACCTTC. This encodes CASSLSGDSTYGYTF.

Worth noting for this clone: The DNA is left out, because the CDR3 cannot be placed on it with certainty; the CDR3 is given as TCRdb lists it. The CDR3 spells CAWTLTYLLWERDQAGRPIYF. The chain combines TRBV30 with TRBJ1-6. The germline V gene encodes CDR1 GTSNPN and CDR2 SVGIG (reference sequence). Ends included, the CDR3 has 21 residues.

This chain connects TRBV7-3 to TRBJ2-2; a weak D match, TRBD2 (6 bases). This CDR3 contains 15 residues. The germline V and J ends were trimmed by 2 bases and 0 bases, with 7 bases remaining between them. Per germline, CDR1 SGHTA and CDR2 FQGTGA. The CDR3 DNA reads as TGTGCCAGCAGCTTAGGGACTTCGAACACCGGGGAGCTGTTTTTT. Its translation is CASSLGTSNTGELFF.

The V call is TRBV6-1, the J call TRBJ1-5; D not resolved. Looked up from germline, CDR1 is MNHNS and CDR2 is SASEGT. CDR3 length equals 13 residues. Trimming stripped 0 bases from V and 6 bases from J, with 6 bases between. The CDR3: CASSEARVQPQHF. The CDR3 bases are TGTGCCAGCAGTGAAGCGCGAGTTCAGCCCCAGCATTTT.

This clone was detected only once. The V and J genes are TRBV14 and TRBJ1-5; the D gene is possibly TRBD1 (5 bases). CDR1 SGHDN and CDR2 FVKESK come from the germline V gene. CDR3 size: 19 residues. The ends were cut back, 4 bases at V and 0 bases at J, with 22 bases in the middle. In nucleotides, the CDR3 is TGTGCCAGCAGCCCCACCTCCCCGACAGTTGAATATAGCAATCAGCCCCAGCATTTT. It yields the protein CASSPTSPTVEYSNQPQHF.

The V and J genes are TRBV7-9 and TRBJ2-2; D is uncertain. Germline V gene data show CDR1 as SEHNR and CDR2 as FQNEAQ (reference sequence). V was pared by 5 bases and J by 6 bases, with 7 bases between. The CDR3 consists of 12 residues. The CDR3 region is CASSPYSGELFF. CDR3 nucleotides: TGTGCCAGCAGCCCTTATTCCGGGGAGCTGTTTTTT.

The chain employs TRBV10-3 and TRBJ2-3; TRBD2 might be the D (6 bases). Deletions cut 4 bases from V and 2 bases from J, with 22 bases between. Germline V gives CDR1 ENHRY, CDR2 SYGVKD. The CDR3 covers 18 residues. The CDR3 loop is CAISGGGARTRYTDTQYF. CDR3 DNA sequence: TGTGCCATCAGTGGGGGAGGAGCAAGGACGAGGTACACAGATACGCAGTATTTT.